This T cell receptor (beta chain) is drawn from a study of blood T cells in healthy people across ages. Study results and limitations: Fewer expanded clones and more diversity marked long-lived versus aged donors.

Sample-barcoded 5' priming and a J-beta primer mix drove a second PCR of about 7 to 12 cycles. TCRdb fed the 5' RACE reads into MiXCR, producing one record per CDR3 protein. The table has fewer than 2,000,000 distinct CDR3 sequences, roughly 32% seen once. The CDR3 has 16 residues. CDR1 and CDR2 (germline): MNHEY, SVGEGT. Details on this clonotype: The antigen is not known. The junction shows a germline mismatch at one end, possibly a read error.

All donors came from Russia, were Caucasian and healthy, and spanned ages roughly 6 to 95. Each donor's blood draw was approximately 10 milliliters of peripheral blood. V is TRBV6-2 or TRBV6-3 and J is TRBJ2-3; unclear D gene. The sequence derives from a woman aged 25 to 39 in good health. Sequences were obtained from blood. The CDR3 DNA follows: TGTGCCAGCAGCAACAAAGGTCCCCCGAGCAAAGATACGCAGTATTTT. Protein product: CASSNKGPPSKDTQYF.